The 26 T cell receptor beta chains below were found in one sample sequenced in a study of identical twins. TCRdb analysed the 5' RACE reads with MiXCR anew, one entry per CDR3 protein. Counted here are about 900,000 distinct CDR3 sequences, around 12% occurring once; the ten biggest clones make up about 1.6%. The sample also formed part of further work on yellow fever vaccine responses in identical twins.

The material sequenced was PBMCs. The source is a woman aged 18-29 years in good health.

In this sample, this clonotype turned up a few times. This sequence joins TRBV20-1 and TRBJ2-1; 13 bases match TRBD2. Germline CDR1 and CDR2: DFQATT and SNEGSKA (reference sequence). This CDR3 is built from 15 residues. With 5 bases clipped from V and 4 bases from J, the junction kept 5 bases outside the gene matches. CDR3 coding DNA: TGCAGTGCTCCGGGGACTAGCGGGATTTACAATGAGCAGTTCTTC. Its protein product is CSAPGTSGIYNEQFF.

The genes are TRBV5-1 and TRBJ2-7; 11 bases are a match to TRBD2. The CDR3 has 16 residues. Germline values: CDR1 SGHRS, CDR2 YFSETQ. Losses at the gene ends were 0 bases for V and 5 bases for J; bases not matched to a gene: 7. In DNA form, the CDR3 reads TGCGCCAGCAGCTTGGACTTTAGCGGGAGGGCCCACGAGCAGTACTTC. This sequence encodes CASSLDFSGRAHEQYF.

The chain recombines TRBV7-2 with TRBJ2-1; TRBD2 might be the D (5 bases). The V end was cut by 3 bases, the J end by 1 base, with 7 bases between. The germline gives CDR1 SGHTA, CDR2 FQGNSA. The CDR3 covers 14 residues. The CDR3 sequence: CASSFRTSYNEQFF. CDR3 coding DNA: TGTGCCAGCAGCTTTCGGACTTCCTACAATGAGCAGTTCTTC. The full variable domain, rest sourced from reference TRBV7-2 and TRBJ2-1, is GAGVSQSPSNKVTEKGKDVELRCDPISGHTALYWYRQSLGQGLEFLIYFQGNSAPDKSGLPSDRFSAERTGGSVSTLTIQRTQQEDSAVYLCASSFRTSYNEQFFGPGTRLTVL.

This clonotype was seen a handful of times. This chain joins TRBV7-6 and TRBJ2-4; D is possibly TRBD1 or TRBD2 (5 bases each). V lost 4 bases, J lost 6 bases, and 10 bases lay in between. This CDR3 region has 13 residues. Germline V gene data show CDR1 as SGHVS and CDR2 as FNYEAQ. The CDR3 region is CASSSRDGNIQYF. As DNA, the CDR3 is TGTGCCAGCAGCTCCCGGGACGGAAACATTCAGTACTTC.

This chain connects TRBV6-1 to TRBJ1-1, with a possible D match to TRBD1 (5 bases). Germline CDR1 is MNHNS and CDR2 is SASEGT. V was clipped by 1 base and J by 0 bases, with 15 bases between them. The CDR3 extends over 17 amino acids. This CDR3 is CASSEGGVGIMNTEAFF. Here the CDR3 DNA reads TGTGCCAGCAGTGAAGGAGGGGTGGGTATTATGAACACTGAAGCTTTCTTT.

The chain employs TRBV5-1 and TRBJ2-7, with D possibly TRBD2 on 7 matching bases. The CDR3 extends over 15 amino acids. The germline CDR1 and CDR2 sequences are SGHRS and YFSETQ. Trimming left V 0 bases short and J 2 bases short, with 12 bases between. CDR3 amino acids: CASSLEGRGPYEQYF. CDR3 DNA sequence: TGCGCCAGCAGCTTGGAAGGGCGGGGGCCCTACGAGCAGTACTTC.

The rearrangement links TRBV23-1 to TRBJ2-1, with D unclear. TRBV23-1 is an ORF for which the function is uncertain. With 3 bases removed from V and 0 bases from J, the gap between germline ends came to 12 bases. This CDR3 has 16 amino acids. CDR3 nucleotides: TGCGCCAGCAGTCACTTACACCTAAGCTCCTACAATGAGCAGTTCTTC. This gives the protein CASSHLHLSSYNEQFF.

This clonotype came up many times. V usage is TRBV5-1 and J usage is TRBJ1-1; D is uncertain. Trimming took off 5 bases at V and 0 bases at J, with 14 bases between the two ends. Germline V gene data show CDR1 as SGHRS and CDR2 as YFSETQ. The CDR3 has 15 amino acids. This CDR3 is CASRRGGEMNTEAFF. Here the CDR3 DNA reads TGCGCCAGCAGGCGGGGTGGAGAGATGAACACTGAAGCTTTCTTT.

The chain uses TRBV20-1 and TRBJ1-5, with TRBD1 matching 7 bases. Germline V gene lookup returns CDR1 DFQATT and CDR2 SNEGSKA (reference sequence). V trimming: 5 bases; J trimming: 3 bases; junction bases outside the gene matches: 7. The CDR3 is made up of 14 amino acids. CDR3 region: CSASTGLLNQPQHF. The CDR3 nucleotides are TGCAGTGCTTCGACAGGGCTTCTCAATCAGCCCCAGCATTTT.

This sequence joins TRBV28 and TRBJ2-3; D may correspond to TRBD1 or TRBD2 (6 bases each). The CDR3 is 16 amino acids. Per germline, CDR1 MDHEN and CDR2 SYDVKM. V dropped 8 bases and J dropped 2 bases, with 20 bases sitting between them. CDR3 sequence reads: CASSLLGGPNTDTQYF. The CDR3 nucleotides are TGTGCCAGCTCCTTGCTGGGGGGCCCCAACACAGATACGCAGTATTTT.

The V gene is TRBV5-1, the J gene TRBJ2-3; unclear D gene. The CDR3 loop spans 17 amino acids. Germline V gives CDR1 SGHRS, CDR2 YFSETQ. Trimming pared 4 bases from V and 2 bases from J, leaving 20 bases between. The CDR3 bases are TGCGCCAGCAGCCCTCGCCATGTGGCGGCCTCCACAGATACGCAGTATTTT. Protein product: CASSPRHVAASTDTQYF.

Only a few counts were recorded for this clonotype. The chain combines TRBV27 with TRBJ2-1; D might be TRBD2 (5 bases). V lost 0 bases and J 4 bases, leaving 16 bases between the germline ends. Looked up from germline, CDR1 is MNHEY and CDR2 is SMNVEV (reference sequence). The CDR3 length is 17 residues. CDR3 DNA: TGTGCCAGCAGTTTATCTTTTGGCGGGCTGGGGTACAATGAGCAGTTCTTC. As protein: CASSLSFGGLGYNEQFF.

The CDR3 protein is CSASWGTGGTGVEQYF. The CDR3 coding sequence is TGCAGTGCTAGCTGGGGTACGGGAGGAACAGGGGTCGAGCAGTACTTC. The chain links TRBV20-1 to TRBJ2-7, with D possibly being TRBD1 or TRBD2 (7 bases each). Trimming cost V 3 bases and J 6 bases, with 24 bases left between them. CDR1 is DFQATT, CDR2 SNEGSKA, per germline (reference sequence). The CDR3 runs 16 residues.

The CDR3 protein is CASSLATGVTGELFF. The CDR3 nucleotides are TGTGCCAGCAGTTTAGCCACAGGGGTCACCGGGGAGCTGTTTTTT. The chain joins TRBV12-3 or TRBV12-4 to TRBJ2-2; 7 positions agree with TRBD1. This CDR3 is 15 amino acids long. Trimming cost V 0 bases and J 4 bases; bases outside gene matches: 2.

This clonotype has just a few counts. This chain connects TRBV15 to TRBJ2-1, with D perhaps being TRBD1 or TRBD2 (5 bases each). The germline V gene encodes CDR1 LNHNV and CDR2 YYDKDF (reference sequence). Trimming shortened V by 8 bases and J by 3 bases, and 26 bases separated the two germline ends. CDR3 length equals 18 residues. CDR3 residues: CATGGGGKAPWGYNEQFF. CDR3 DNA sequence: TGTGCCACCGGGGGTGGAGGAAAGGCCCCATGGGGCTACAATGAGCAGTTCTTC. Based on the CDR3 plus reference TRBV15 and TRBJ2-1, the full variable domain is DAMVIQNPRYQVTQFGKPVTLSCSQTLNHNVMYWYQQKSSQAPKLLFHYYDKDFNNEADTPDNFQSRRPNTSFCFLDIRSPGLGDTAMYLCATGGGGKAPWGYNEQFFGPGTRLTVL.

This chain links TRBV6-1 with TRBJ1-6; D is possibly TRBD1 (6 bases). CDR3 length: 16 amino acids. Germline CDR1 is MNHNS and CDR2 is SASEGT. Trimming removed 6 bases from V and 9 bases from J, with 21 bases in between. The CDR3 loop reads CASSRGGVWRSSPLHF. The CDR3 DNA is TGTGCCAGCAGCCGCGGGGGCGTTTGGCGGAGTTCACCCCTCCACTTT.

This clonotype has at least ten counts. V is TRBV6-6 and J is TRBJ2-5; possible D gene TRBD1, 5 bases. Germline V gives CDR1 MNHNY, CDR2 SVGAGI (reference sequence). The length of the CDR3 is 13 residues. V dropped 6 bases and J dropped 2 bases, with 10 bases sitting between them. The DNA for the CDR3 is TGTGCCAGCAGGGCACAGGATCAAGAGACCCAGTACTTC. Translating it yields CASRAQDQETQYF.

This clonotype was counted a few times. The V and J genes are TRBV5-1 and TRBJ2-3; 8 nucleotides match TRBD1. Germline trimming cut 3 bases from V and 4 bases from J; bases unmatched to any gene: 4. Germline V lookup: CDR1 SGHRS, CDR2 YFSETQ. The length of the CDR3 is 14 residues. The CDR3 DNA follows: TGCGCCAGCAGCTCGGGACAGGTTGCAGATACGCAGTATTTT. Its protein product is CASSSGQVADTQYF.

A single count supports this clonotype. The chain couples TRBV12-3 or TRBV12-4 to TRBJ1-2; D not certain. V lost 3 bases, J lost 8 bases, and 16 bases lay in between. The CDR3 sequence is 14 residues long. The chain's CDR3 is CASSFGIGGGGYTF. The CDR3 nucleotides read TGTGCCAGCAGTTTCGGAATCGGCGGTGGAGGCTACACCTTC.

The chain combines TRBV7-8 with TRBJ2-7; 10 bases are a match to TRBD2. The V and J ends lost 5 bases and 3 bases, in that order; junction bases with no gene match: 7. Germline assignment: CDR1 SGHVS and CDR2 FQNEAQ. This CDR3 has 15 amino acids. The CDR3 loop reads CASSTRTSGNYEQYF. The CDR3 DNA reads TGTGCCAGCAGCACCCGGACTAGCGGAAACTACGAGCAGTACTTC.

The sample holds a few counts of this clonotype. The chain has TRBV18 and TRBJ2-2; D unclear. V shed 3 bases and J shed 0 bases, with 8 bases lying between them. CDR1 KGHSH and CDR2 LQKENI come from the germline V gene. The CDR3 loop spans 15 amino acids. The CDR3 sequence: CASSPSTANTGELFF. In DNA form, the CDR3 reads TGTGCCAGCTCACCGAGCACCGCGAACACCGGGGAGCTGTTTTTT.

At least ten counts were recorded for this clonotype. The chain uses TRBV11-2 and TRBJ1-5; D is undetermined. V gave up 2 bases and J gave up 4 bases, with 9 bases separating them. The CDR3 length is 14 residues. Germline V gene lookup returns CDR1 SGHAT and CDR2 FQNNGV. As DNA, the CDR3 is TGTGCCAGCAGCTTAAGGTCGGCTAATCAGCCCCAGCATTTT. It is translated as CASSLRSANQPQHF.

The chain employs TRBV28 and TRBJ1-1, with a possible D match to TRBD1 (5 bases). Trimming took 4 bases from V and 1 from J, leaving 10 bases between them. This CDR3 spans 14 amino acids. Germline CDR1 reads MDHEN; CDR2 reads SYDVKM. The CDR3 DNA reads TGTGCCAGCAGTTGGGACGTAACGAACACTGAAGCTTTCTTT. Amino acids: CASSWDVTNTEAFF.

The CDR3 protein is CSAKGDTGELFF. The CDR3 region has the DNA TGCAGTGCTAAAGGGGACACCGGGGAGCTGTTTTTT. The chain couples TRBV20-1 to TRBJ2-2, with a possible D match to TRBD1 (5 bases). The germline gives CDR1 DFQATT, CDR2 SNEGSKA (reference sequence). V lost 4 bases to trimming and J lost 3 bases, with 6 bases between them. There are 12 residues in the CDR3.

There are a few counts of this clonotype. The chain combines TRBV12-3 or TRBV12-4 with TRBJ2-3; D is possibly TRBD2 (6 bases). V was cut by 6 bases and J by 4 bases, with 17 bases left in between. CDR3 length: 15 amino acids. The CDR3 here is CASSLTEGWPDTQYF. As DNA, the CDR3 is TGTGCCAGCAGCCTTACGGAGGGATGGCCAGATACGCAGTATTTT.

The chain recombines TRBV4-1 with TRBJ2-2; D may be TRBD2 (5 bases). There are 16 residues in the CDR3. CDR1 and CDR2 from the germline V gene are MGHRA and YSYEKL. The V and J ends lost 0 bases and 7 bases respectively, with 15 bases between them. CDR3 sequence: CASSQDSGEGLGELFF. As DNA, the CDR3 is TGCGCCAGCAGCCAAGATTCCGGAGAGGGCCTCGGGGAGCTGTTTTTT.